This TCR beta chain was retrieved from a study of shared clonotypes between healthy human individuals. The study's findings and limits: Against clonotypes common to all four donors, non-shared ones had lower generation probabilities.

Per the germline V gene, CDR1 is LNHNV and CDR2 is YYDKDF (reference sequence). The CDR3 runs to 13 residues. Deletions cut 6 bases from V and 2 bases from J, with 10 bases between. This clone was detected once. Its cognate antigen is unknown. Healthy HIV-negative adults without recent acute infections or vaccinations served as donors. Splitting of CD4+ cells produced CD45RA+ naive and CD45RA-negative memory subsets. On sorted subsets, replicate PCRs used about 200 ng DNA, or 30,000 or so T cell genomes. The protocol was immunoSEQ multiplex PCR, while the TCRdb copy is restricted to in-frame clones and leaves out a portion. The table lists just over 2,000,000 clones, roughly 94% of them singletons.

Specimen: naive CD4+ T cells sorted from blood. Documented subset: CD45RA+ positively selected. The origin of this receptor is a young man in good health. The rearrangement uses TRBV15 and TRBJ1-1; D ambiguous. The CDR3 bases are TGTGCCACCAGTCATCACACCAACACTGAAGCTTTCTTT. Translation gives CATSHHTNTEAFF.